The text below deals with one T cell receptor beta chain. At the DNA level, this CDR3 is encoded by other sequences in the same sample as well. The ends were cut back, 4 bases at V and 4 bases at J, with 19 bases in the middle. The CDR3 is made up of 17 amino acids. Germline-derived CDR1 and CDR2 are MGHRA and YSYEKL. Per the study methods: Amplification of reference gene primers was used by the study to estimate nucleated cell counts. Using immunoSEQ multiplex PCR, the repertoire was profiled, and TCRdb retains in-frame clones only, with some absent. Clone size and V and J calls were adopted from that table, with D and trimming inferred from the DNA. The repertoire consists of around 150,000 clones, with roughly 87% occurring once and the leading ten covering about 4.6%. The sample belongs to a study of blood T cell repertoires in COVID-19. Study-level background: COVID-19 samples from acute and convalescent phases originated in the United States, Italy and Spain. T cells, B-cell-depleted T cells, or PBMCs provided the cDNA or gDNA that served as material.

Sequencing was done on a sample of peripheral blood. This sequence was found in a woman aged 55-69 years with active or convalescent COVID-19. This chain links TRBV4-1 with TRBJ2-2; TRBD2 is a possible D gene (7 bases). Here the CDR3 reads CASSLRGAGAITGELFF. In nucleotides, the CDR3 is TGCGCCAGCAGCCTTAGGGGGGCGGGGGCCATCACCGGGGAGCTGTTTTTT.